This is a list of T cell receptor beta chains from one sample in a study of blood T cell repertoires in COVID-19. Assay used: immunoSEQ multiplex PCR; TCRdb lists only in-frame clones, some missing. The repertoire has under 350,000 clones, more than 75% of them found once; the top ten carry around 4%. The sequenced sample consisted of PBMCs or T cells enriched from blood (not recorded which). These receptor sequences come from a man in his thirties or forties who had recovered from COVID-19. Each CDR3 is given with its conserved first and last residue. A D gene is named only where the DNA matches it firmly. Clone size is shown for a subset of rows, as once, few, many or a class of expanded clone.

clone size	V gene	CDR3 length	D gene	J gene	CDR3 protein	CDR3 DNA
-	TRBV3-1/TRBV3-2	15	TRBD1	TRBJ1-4	CASSRATGSSEKLFF	TGTGCCAGCAGCCGCGCGACAGGGTCTTCGGAAAAACTGTTTTTT
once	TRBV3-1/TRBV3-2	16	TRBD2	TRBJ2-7	CASSHLPSGSGYEQYF	TGTGCCAGCAGCCACCTCCCTAGCGGGAGCGGCTACGAGCAGTACTTC
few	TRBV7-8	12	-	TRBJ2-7	CASSPPAYEQYF	TGTGCCAGCAGCCCCCCCGCCTACGAGCAGTACTTC
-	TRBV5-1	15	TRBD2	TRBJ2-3	CASSLGLAGTDTQYF	TGCGCCAGCAGCTTGGGACTAGCTGGTACAGATACGCAGTATTTT
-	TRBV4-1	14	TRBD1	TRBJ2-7	CASSRLTGAYEQYF	TGCGCCAGCAGCCGCCTGACAGGGGCCTACGAGCAGTACTTC
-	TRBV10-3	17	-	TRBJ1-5	CAISGGGREAPNQPQHF	TGTGCCATCAGTGGGGGCGGCAGGGAGGCCCCCAATCAGCCCCAGCATTTT
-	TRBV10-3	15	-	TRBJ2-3	CASRGRGAGTDTQYF	TGTGCCAGCCGGGGGAGGGGGGCCGGCACAGATACGCAGTATTTT
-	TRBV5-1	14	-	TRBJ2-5	CASSLGGGQETQYF	TGCGCCAGCAGCTTGGGAGGGGGACAAGAGACCCAGTACTTC
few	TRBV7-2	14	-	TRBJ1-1	CASSFGGFSTEAFF	TGTGCCAGCAGCTTCGGAGGCTTCAGCACTGAAGCTTTCTTT
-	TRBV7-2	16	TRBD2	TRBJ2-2	CASSLVSGGGNGELFF	TGTGCCAGCAGCTTGGTTAGCGGGGGGGGCAACGGGGAGCTGTTTTTT
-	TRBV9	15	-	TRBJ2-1	CASSPRTSSYNEQFF	TGTGCCAGCAGCCCCCGGACAAGCTCCTACAATGAGCAGTTCTTC
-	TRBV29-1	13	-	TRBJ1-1	CSVERGLNTEAFF	TGCAGCGTTGAAAGGGGTTTGAACACTGAAGCTTTCTTT
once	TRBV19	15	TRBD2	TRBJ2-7	CASSITSGSSYEQYF	TGTGCCAGTAGTATTACTAGCGGGAGCTCCTACGAGCAGTACTTC
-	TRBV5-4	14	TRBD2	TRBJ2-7	CASSLGTSLGEQYF	TGTGCCAGCAGCTTGGGGACTAGCTTAGGAGAGCAGTACTTC
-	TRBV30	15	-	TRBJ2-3	CAWSRSGGITDTQYF	TGTGCCTGGAGTCGTAGCGGAGGGATCACAGATACGCAGTATTTT
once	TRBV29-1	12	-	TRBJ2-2	CSVSLNTGELFF	TGCAGCGTTAGCCTTAACACCGGGGAGCTGTTTTTT
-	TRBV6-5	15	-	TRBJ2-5	CATIPGHGSGETQYF	TGTGCCACTATACCGGGCCACGGGTCGGGGGAGACCCAGTACTTC
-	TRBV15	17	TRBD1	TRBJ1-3	CATSSPRDRVDGNTIYF	TGTGCCACCAGCAGCCCCCGGGACAGGGTTGATGGAAACACCATATATTTT
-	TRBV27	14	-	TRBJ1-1	CASSLPGGNTEAFF	TGTGCCAGCAGTCTTCCGGGGGGGAACACTGAAGCTTTCTTT
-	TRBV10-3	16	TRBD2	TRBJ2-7	CAISLTSGGISYEQYF	TGTGCCATCAGCCTGACTAGCGGGGGGATCTCCTACGAGCAGTACTTC
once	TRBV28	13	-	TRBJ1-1	CASSLSGNTEAFF	TGTGCCAGCAGTTTATCAGGGAACACTGAAGCTTTCTTT
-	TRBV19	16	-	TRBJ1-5	CASSIRVVTSNQPQHF	TGTGCCAGTAGTATCAGGGTGGTCACTAGCAATCAGCCCCAGCATTTT
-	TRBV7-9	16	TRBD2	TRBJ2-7	CASSSIAGDPGYEQYF	TGTGCCAGCAGCTCTATAGCGGGAGACCCCGGCTACGAGCAGTACTTC
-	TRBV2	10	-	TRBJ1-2	CASSASGYTF	TGTGCCAGCAGTGCTTCCGGCTACACCTTC
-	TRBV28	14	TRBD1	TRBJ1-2	CASRWTGRNNGYTF	TGTGCCAGCAGGTGGACAGGGAGGAACAATGGCTACACCTTC
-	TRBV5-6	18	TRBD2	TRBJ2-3	CASSSWTSGGISTDTQYF	TGTGCCAGCAGCTCCTGGACTAGCGGGGGCATTAGCACAGATACGCAGTATTTT
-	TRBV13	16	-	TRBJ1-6	CASSSRQSSYNSPLHF	TGTGCCAGCAGCTCGAGACAGAGCTCCTATAATTCACCCCTCCACTTT
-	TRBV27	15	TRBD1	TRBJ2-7	CASRRGAGGPYEQYF	TGTGCCAGCCGAAGAGGGGCAGGGGGCCCCTACGAGCAGTACTTC
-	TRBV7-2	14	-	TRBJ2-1	CASSQDMSYNEQFF	TGTGCCAGCAGCCAGGACATGTCCTACAATGAGCAGTTCTTC